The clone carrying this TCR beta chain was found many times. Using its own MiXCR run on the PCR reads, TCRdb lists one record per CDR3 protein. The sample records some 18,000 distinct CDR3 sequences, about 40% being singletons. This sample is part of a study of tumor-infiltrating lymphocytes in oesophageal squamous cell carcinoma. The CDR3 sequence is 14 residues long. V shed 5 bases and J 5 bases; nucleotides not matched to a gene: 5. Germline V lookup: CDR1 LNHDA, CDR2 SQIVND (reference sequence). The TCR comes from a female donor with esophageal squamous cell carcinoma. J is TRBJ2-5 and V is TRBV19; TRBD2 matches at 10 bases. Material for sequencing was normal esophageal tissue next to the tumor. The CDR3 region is CASSSSGGPETQYF. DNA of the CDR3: TGTGCCAGTAGTTCTAGCGGGGGCCCGGAGACCCAGTACTTC.